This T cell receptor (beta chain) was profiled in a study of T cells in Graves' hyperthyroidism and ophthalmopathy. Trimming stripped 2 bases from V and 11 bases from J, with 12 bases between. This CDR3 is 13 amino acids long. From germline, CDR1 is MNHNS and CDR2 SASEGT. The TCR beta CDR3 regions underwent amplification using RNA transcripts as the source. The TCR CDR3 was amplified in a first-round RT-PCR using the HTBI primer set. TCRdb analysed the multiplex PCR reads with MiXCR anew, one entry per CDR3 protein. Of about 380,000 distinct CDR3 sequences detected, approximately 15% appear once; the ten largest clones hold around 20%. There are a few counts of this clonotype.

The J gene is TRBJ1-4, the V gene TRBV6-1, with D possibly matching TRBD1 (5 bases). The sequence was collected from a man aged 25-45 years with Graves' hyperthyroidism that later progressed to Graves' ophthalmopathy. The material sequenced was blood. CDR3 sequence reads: CASSEWQGWKLFF. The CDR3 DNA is TGTGCCAGCAGTGAATGGCAGGGTTGGAAACTGTTTTTT.